This passage covers 24 T cell receptor beta chains from one sample sequenced in a study of PD-1 blockade in classical Hodgkin lymphoma. Clones were read by immunoSEQ multiplex PCR, and TCRdb kept only the in-frame ones, dropping some. The sample carries about 30,000 clones, less than 90% recorded once. The time point was: newly diagnosed, previously untreated cHL patient sample. Using magnetic negative selection, the CD4+ T cells were separated out of thawed PBMCs. Sequencing was done on a sample of CD4+ T cells from blood. The receptors shown here come from a human donor with classical Hodgkin lymphoma.

The chain recombines TRBV5-1 with TRBJ2-7; tentative D call: TRBD2 (6 bases). Germline assignment: CDR1 SGHRS and CDR2 YFSETQ. The length of the CDR3 is 14 residues. V was clipped by 0 bases and J by 1 base, with 8 bases between them. The CDR3 here is CASSLVTRSYEQYF. CDR3 DNA: TGCGCCAGCAGCTTGGTGACTAGATCCTACGAGCAGTACTTC. The full variable domain, rest sourced from reference TRBV5-1 and TRBJ2-7, is KAGVTQTPRYLIKTRGQQVTLSCSPISGHRSVSWYQQTPGQGLQFLFEYFSETQRNKGNFPGRFSGRQFSNSRSEMNVSTLELGDSALYLCASSLVTRSYEQYFGPGTRLTVT.

The rearrangement joins TRBV20-1 to TRBJ2-1; 7 bases align to TRBD2. This CDR3 has 11 residues. Looked up from germline, CDR1 is DFQATT and CDR2 is SNEGSKA (reference sequence). V gave up 7 bases and J gave up 10 bases; unmatched junction bases: 7. In nucleotides, the CDR3 is TGCAGTGTAGAGAGGCGGGAGGAGCAGTTCTTC. It translates to CSVERREEQFF.

The rearrangement links TRBV28 to TRBJ1-2; TRBD1 agrees at 9 bases. V shed 6 bases and J 8 bases; nucleotides not matched to a gene: 4. The CDR3 consists of 12 residues. Germline-derived CDR1 and CDR2 are MDHEN and SYDVKM. The CDR3 region is CASRGTGKGYTF. DNA of the CDR3: TGTGCCAGCAGGGGGACAGGGAAAGGCTACACCTTC.

This chain connects TRBV28 to TRBJ2-7; D gene uncertain. The germline CDR1 and CDR2 sequences are MDHEN and SYDVKM. The V and J ends lost 2 bases and 6 bases respectively, with 5 bases between them. The CDR3 runs to 11 residues. CDR3 residues: CASSLVGEQYF. The CDR3 DNA reads TGTGCCAGCAGTTTAGTGGGCGAGCAGTACTTC.

The V gene is TRBV27, the J gene TRBJ1-2, with 7 bases matching TRBD1. The J segment lost 5 bases and the V segment lost 4 bases, leaving 1 base of the junction unmatched. CDR1 is MNHEY and CDR2 is SMNVEV in the germline V gene (reference sequence). The CDR3 has 12 residues. CDR3 bases: TGTGCCAGCAGTTCGACAGGGTATGGCTACACCTTC. It yields the protein CASSSTGYGYTF.

This clone was found a few times. The genes are TRBV11-2 and TRBJ2-2, with 8 bases matching TRBD1. The CDR3 is made up of 14 amino acids. CDR1 and CDR2 from the germline V gene are SGHAT and FQNNGV. V trimming: 6 bases; J trimming: 4 bases; junction bases outside the gene matches: 4. The CDR3 nucleotides read TGTGCCAGCAGGGGACAGGCGGGCACCGGGGAGCTGTTTTTT. This sequence encodes CASRGQAGTGELFF.

The chain couples TRBV27 to TRBJ1-1, with D uncertain. CDR3 length: 15 amino acids. In germline, CDR1 is MNHEY, CDR2 SMNVEV (reference sequence). V lost 6 bases and J lost 0, with 14 bases in between. This chain's CDR3 is CASSRGETMNTEAFF. The CDR3 DNA follows: TGTGCCAGCAGCCGGGGAGAAACCATGAACACTGAAGCTTTCTTT.

This chain connects TRBV5-1 to TRBJ2-2; 11 bases fit TRBD2. Germline assignment: CDR1 SGHRS and CDR2 YFSETQ. The V segment lost 2 bases and the J segment 8 bases; nucleotides outside the gene matches: 11. This CDR3 has 17 amino acids. The CDR3 reads CASSLTIAGGPKGELFF. DNA for the CDR3: TGCGCCAGCAGCTTAACTATAGCGGGAGGGCCGAAAGGGGAGCTGTTTTTT.

V and J are TRBV9 and TRBJ1-1; D call uncertain. Deletions cut 2 bases from V and 2 bases from J, with 7 bases between. Germline V CDR1 and CDR2: SGDLS, YYNGEE. The CDR3 has 13 residues. The CDR3: CASSVSLNTEAFF. The CDR3 DNA is TGTGCCAGCAGCGTCAGCCTTAACACTGAAGCTTTCTTT.

CDR3 amino acids: CASSLGAGGRYEQYF. The CDR3 coding sequence is TGTGCCAGCAGCCTTGGGGCGGGAGGACGCTACGAGCAGTACTTC. The chain couples TRBV13 to TRBJ2-7; TRBD2 aligns across 8 bases. After removal of 5 bases from V and 3 bases from J, the junction contained 9 bases not matched to a gene. CDR3 length equals 15 residues. Germline V gene data show CDR1 as PRHDT and CDR2 as FYEKMQ (reference sequence).

The DNA of the CDR3 is TGCGCCAGCAGGCCTGGGGGTCCTGTTAATGAAAAACTGTTTTTT. It encodes CASRPGGPVNEKLFF. The rearrangement links TRBV5-1 to TRBJ1-4; a possible D gene is TRBD1 (5 bases). CDR3 length: 15 residues. The V end lost 5 bases, the J end lost 4 bases, and 15 bases lay between the germline ends. Germline loops: CDR1 SGHRS, CDR2 YFSETQ.

J is TRBJ1-3 and V is TRBV5-4; 7 bases match TRBD1. The CDR3 is made up of 13 amino acids. Germline V CDR1 and CDR2: SGHNT, YYREEE (reference sequence). V lost 4 bases, J lost 5 bases, and 3 bases stayed unmatched. The CDR3 region has the DNA TGTGCCAGCAGCCAACAGGGGCGAAACACCATATATTTT. Protein product: CASSQQGRNTIYF. The entire variable domain, with the rest obtained from reference TRBV5-4 and TRBJ1-3, is as follows: ETGVTQSPTHLIKTRGQQVTLRCSSQSGHNTVSWYQQALGQGPQFIFQYYREEENGRGNFPPRFSGLQFPNYSSELNVNALELDDSALYLCASSQQGRNTIYFGEGSWLTVV.

The chain employs TRBV27 and TRBJ1-1, with TRBD1 matching 7 bases. CDR1 is MNHEY, CDR2 SMNVEV, per germline (reference sequence). The CDR3 is 19 residues long. The J segment lost 0 bases and the V segment lost 5 bases, leaving 18 bases of the junction unmatched. The CDR3 DNA reads TGTGCCAGCAGTCCTACAACCGGGAGTTACAGGGGTATGAACACTGAAGCTTTCTTT. Residues: CASSPTTGSYRGMNTEAFF.

V gene TRBV27 combines with J gene TRBJ2-3, with TRBD1 matching over 8 bases. CDR1 MNHEY and CDR2 SMNVEV come from the germline V gene (reference sequence). Trimming at V came to 7 bases and at J to 3 bases, leaving 6 bases not matched to a gene. CDR3 length equals 14 residues. The CDR3 DNA follows: TGTGCCAGCAAACAAACAGGGGGGACAGATACGCAGTATTTT. Residues: CASKQTGGTDTQYF.

V gene TRBV6-1 combines with J gene TRBJ2-5; 10 nucleotides match TRBD1. The junction had 4 bases not matched to a gene; V was cut back by 4 bases and J by 5 bases. In germline, CDR1 is MNHNS, CDR2 SASEGT. This CDR3 comprises 14 residues. As DNA, the CDR3 is TGTGCCAGCAGTGCCGACAGGGGGCTCGAGACCCAGTACTTC. Translation: CASSADRGLETQYF.

This clone was observed once. This chain links TRBV7-2 with TRBJ2-1; TRBD1 is a possible D gene (6 bases). CDR3 length: 15 amino acids. Germline loops: CDR1 SGHTA, CDR2 FQGNSA. V dropped 5 bases and J dropped 0 bases, with 11 bases sitting between them. The DNA of the CDR3 is TGTGCCAGCAGCGTGGGGGCTAGCTCCTACAATGAGCAGTTCTTC. This translates into CASSVGASSYNEQFF. The full variable domain, in which reference TRBV7-2 and TRBJ2-1 provide the parts outside the CDR3, is GAGVSQSPSNKVTEKGKDVELRCDPISGHTALYWYRQSLGQGLEFLIYFQGNSAPDKSGLPSDRFSAERTGGSVSTLTIQRTQQEDSAVYLCASSVGASSYNEQFFGPGTRLTVL.

This chain uses TRBV30 with TRBJ1-1, with D tentatively TRBD1 (6 bases). Germline-derived CDR1 and CDR2 are GTSNPN and SVGIG (reference sequence). Trimming took off 4 bases at V and 7 bases at J, with 10 bases between the two ends. This CDR3 comprises 11 residues. CDR3 amino acids: CAWTRGYEAFF. CDR3 bases: TGTGCCTGGACAAGGGGGTATGAAGCTTTCTTT.

The V and J genes are TRBV5-1 and TRBJ1-2; D might be TRBD1 (6 bases). The CDR3 length is 18 residues. The ends were cut back, 4 bases at V and 5 bases at J, with 27 bases in the middle. Germline CDR1 is SGHRS and CDR2 is YFSETQ. The CDR3 bases are TGCGCCAGCAGCCCAGGGGTTGGAGAGGGTCCTAAAGTATATGGCTACACCTTC. It specifies CASSPGVGEGPKVYGYTF.

This rearrangement joins TRBV18 to TRBJ1-2; TRBD1 aligns across 9 bases. Germline lookup yields CDR1 KGHSH and CDR2 LQKENI. J was trimmed by 3 bases and V by 2 bases; bases with no gene match: 4. The CDR3 covers 15 residues. The CDR3 region has the DNA TGTGCCAGCTCACCAAGTACAGGGGGCGACTATGGCTACACCTTC. Its protein is CASSPSTGGDYGYTF.

CDR3 amino acids: CSVGRSQGGNTEAFF. In DNA, the CDR3 is TGCAGCGTTGGTCGTTCCCAGGGGGGCAACACTGAAGCTTTCTTT. V gene TRBV29-1 combines with J gene TRBJ1-1, with 7 bases aligning to TRBD1. The CDR3 spans 15 residues. The germline V gene encodes CDR1 SQVTM and CDR2 ANQGSEA. J gave up 2 bases and V 4 bases, and 10 bases lay outside the gene matches.

The chain joins TRBV1 to TRBJ1-2. TRBV1 is a pseudogene segment. CDR3 length: 16 residues. Written as DNA, the CDR3 is TGCACCAGCAGCCACCCCGGGGGGGCTAGAATCTATGGCTACACCTTC. Amino acids: CTSSHPGGARIYGYTF.

The V call is TRBV11-2, the J call TRBJ2-3, with D possibly TRBD2 on 6 matching bases. The V gene's germline CDR1 is SGHAT and CDR2 FQNNGV. The CDR3 spans 17 residues. The V end lost 4 bases, the J end lost 1 base, and 18 bases lay between the germline ends. CDR3 loop: CASSSPAMEGGTDTQYF. CDR3 sequence (DNA): TGTGCCAGCAGCTCACCAGCCATGGAGGGTGGCACAGATACGCAGTATTTT.

The gene calls are TRBV9 and TRBJ2-2, with D unresolved. The CDR3 spans 15 residues. V dropped 0 bases and J dropped 1 base, with 7 bases sitting between them. The germline CDR1 and CDR2 sequences are SGDLS and YYNGEE. CDR3 loop: CASSVVPLNTGELFF. For the CDR3, the DNA is TGTGCCAGCAGCGTAGTCCCCCTGAACACCGGGGAGCTGTTTTTT.

The CDR3, as DNA: TGTGCCAGCAGCGTAGTAGCGGGAGCCCCTGGTAATGAGCAGTTCTTC. Translating it yields CASSVVAGAPGNEQFF. The chain employs TRBV9 and TRBJ2-1; 9 bases fit TRBD2. V gave up 0 bases and J gave up 7 bases; unmatched junction bases: 8. The CDR3 runs 16 residues. CDR1 is SGDLS and CDR2 is YYNGEE in the germline V gene. Full variable domain (missing parts from reference TRBV9 and TRBJ2-1): DSGVTQTPKHLITATGQRVTLRCSPRSGDLSVYWYQQSLDQGLQFLIQYYNGEERAKGNILERFSAQQFPDLHSELNLSSLELGDSALYFCASSVVAGAPGNEQFFGPGTRLTVL.